The clone carrying this TCR beta chain was counted once. The data belong to a study of blood T cell repertoires in COVID-19. For the study at large: Donors in the United States, Italy and Spain gave samples during acute or convalescent COVID-19. PBMCs, B-cell-depleted T cells, or T cells were the source of the cDNA or gDNA that made up the material.

The CDR3 runs to 15 residues. Looked up from germline, CDR1 is MGHRA and CDR2 is YSYEKL. The V segment lost 4 bases and the J segment 5 bases; nucleotides outside the gene matches: 8. The authors' processing: Reference gene primer amplification in the assay estimated nucleated cell counts. TCRdb's copy holds only in-frame clones and misses some; the assay was immunoSEQ multiplex PCR. Clone size and the V and J calls come from that table; the DNA yielded D and trimming. This repertoire shows 100,000 to 150,000 clones, roughly 90% found once; its top ten account for 3.8%. During active infection, Seattle patients enrolled and were then monitored through disease.

This rearrangement joins TRBV4-1 to TRBJ1-5, with TRBD1 identical over 7 bases. The receptor was isolated from a woman aged 55-70 years with COVID-19, enrolled during active disease. The specimen sequenced was peripheral blood. CDR3 nucleotides: TGCGCCAGCAGCCCTCAGGACAGGCCTGATCAGCCCCAGCATTTT. Translated, it gives CASSPQDRPDQPQHF.